This TCR beta chain was retrieved from a study of shared clonotypes between healthy human individuals. The length of the CDR3 is 14 residues. Germline CDR1 and CDR2: ENHRY and SYGVKD. V shed 11 bases, J shed 1 base, and the junction held 10 bases outside the gene matches. Generated by immunoSEQ multiplex PCR, the TCRdb table keeps only in-frame clones and is missing some. Of about 2.3 million clones listed, 85% to 95% are singletons. Sequencing input: naive CD4+ T cells from PBMCs. Subset noted: CD45RA+ positively selected. The rearrangement links TRBV10-3 to TRBJ1-1, with 7 nucleotides matching TRBD1. The TCR originated in a man younger than 35 in good health. Some clones in this sample may be carry-over from other donors' samples. CDR3 coding DNA: TGTGCCGTACAGGGGACGCCCGGGAACACTGAAGCTTTCTTT. Amino acid sequence: CAVQGTPGNTEAFF.